These T cell receptor beta chains were read from a single sample in a study of T cell responses to AZD1222 COVID-19 vaccine. Data came from immunoSEQ multiplex PCR; TCRdb stores just in-frame clones and leaves some out. Among around 50,000 clones, 75% to 90% were seen once, and the ten largest hold approximately 15%. This specimen was peripheral blood, taken on day 0 of AZD1222 vaccination. The receptors originated from an adult in good health. Each CDR3 is given with its conserved first and last residue. A D gene is named only where the DNA matches it firmly. Expanded clones get a size class; other rows say once, few or many, or leave the size out.

TRBV28,TRBJ1-2,TRBD1,.,TGTGCCAGCAGTTCCCCAGGGGACAGGGGGCATAATGGCTACACCTTC,CASSSPGDRGHNGYTF
TRBV18,TRBJ1-5,.,.,TGTGCCAGCTCACAGTCTTCGGGGCAGAATAGCAATCAGCCCCAGCATTTT,CASSQSSGQNSNQPQHF
TRBV3-1/TRBV3-2,TRBJ1-3,.,few,TGTGCCAGCAGCCCGACTCCCGGAGCAATAGTCACCATATATTTT,CASSPTPGAIVTIYF
TRBV6-1,TRBJ1-1,.,.,TGTGCCAGCAGTGAAGTCGGGGAAAGTCTCTCTGAAGCTTTCTTT,CASSEVGESLSEAFF
TRBV27,TRBJ2-7,.,.,TGTGCCAGCAGTTTCTACTACGAGCAGTACTTC,CASSFYYEQYF
TRBV27,TRBJ1-3,TRBD1,.,TGTGCCAGCAGTTACAGGGGGCAGTCTGGAAACACCATATATTTT,CASSYRGQSGNTIYF
TRBV11-2,TRBJ1-6,.,once,TGTGCCAGCAGCTTAGAGAGGGGAAGGAATTCACCCCTCCACTTT,CASSLERGRNSPLHF
TRBV5-1,TRBJ2-7,TRBD2,.,TGCGCCAGCAGCTTTGGAAGCACTAGCGGGGCAACCTACGAGCAGTACTTC,CASSFGSTSGATYEQYF
TRBV7-8,TRBJ1-4,TRBD1,.,TGTGCCAGCAGCTCACGGACAGGGCGGAGTGAAAAACTGTTTTTT,CASSSRTGRSEKLFF
TRBV7-9,TRBJ1-5,.,few,TGTGCCAGCAGCTTAGGTGACTTAGGAAATCAGCCCCAGCATTTT,CASSLGDLGNQPQHF
TRBV12-3/TRBV12-4,TRBJ2-7,.,.,TGTGCCAGCACCATGACAGGCTACTACGAGCAGTACTTC,CASTMTGYYEQYF
TRBV5-4,TRBJ1-1,.,.,TGTGCCAGCAGCTTGGTAGTAGGGGCGACCGCTGAAGCTTTCTTT,CASSLVVGATAEAFF
TRBV27,TRBJ2-1,TRBD2,.,TGTGCCAGCAGTTCCCCTTGGCGGGGGAGCTCCTACAATGAGCAGTTCTTC,CASSSPWRGSSYNEQFF
TRBV15,TRBJ2-2,.,.,TGTGCCACCAGCCCACGACAGGGAGCGGGCGGGGAGCTGTTTTTT,CATSPRQGAGGELFF
TRBV18,TRBJ2-7,.,.,TGTGCCAGCTCACCACTTTCCTCCTACGAGCAGTACTTC,CASSPLSSYEQYF
TRBV4-3,TRBJ2-1,TRBD2,.,TGCGCCAGCAGCCAAGGCAGCGGGCTAGCGGGAGACAATGAGCAGTTCTTC,CASSQGSGLAGDNEQFF
TRBV7-6,TRBJ2-3,TRBD2,.,TGTGCCAGCAGCGTTACTAGCGGGAGGGCCGGCGCAGATACGCAGTATTTT,CASSVTSGRAGADTQYF
TRBV18,TRBJ2-5,.,.,TGTGCCAGCTCCCTCTTCAGTTCCCCAAGGACAGACCAAGAGACCCAGTACTTC,CASSLFSSPRTDQETQYF
TRBV28,TRBJ2-7,.,.,TGTGCCAGCAGTCCAGTTCCCGGCAGTTACGAGCAGTACTTC,CASSPVPGSYEQYF
TRBV28,TRBJ1-1,TRBD1,.,TGTGCCAGCAGTCCAACCGGGACAGGGGGCACTGAAGCTTTCTTT,CASSPTGTGGTEAFF
TRBV28,TRBJ1-2,.,.,TGTGCCAGCAGCCGAGTCCGGACGAGATTAGTGTGGGGCTACACCTTC,CASSRVRTRLVWGYTF
TRBV7-8,TRBJ2-5,.,.,TGTGCCAGCAGCTTAGCCCAGGGGGGGTACCAAGAGACCCAGTACTTC,CASSLAQGGYQETQYF
TRBV19,TRBJ2-7,.,.,TGTGCCAGTAGTATCAGTCGAAGATCCTACGAGCAGTACTTC,CASSISRRSYEQYF
TRBV2,TRBJ1-5,TRBD1,.,TGTGCCAGCCAATGGGGACAGGGGAATCAGCCCCAGCATTTT,CASQWGQGNQPQHF
TRBV25-1,TRBJ1-2,.,.,TGTGCCAGCAGTGAATATGAGTCGAGGCGTGGCTACACCTTC,CASSEYESRRGYTF
TRBV14,TRBJ2-7,TRBD2,.,TGTGCCAGCAGCCCTCGGGGGGGAGGAGACGAGCAGTACTTC,CASSPRGGGDEQYF
TRBV21-1,TRBJ2-5,.,once,TGTGCCAGCAGCAAAAGTCAGGGACAGGGCCCCCCGCAAGAGACCCAGTACTTC,CASSKSQGQGPPQETQYF
TRBV28,TRBJ2-1,.,few,TGTGCCAGCAGGTCCGCAACCGCAGGGCGAAATCGGTTCTTC,CASRSATAGRNRFF
TRBV6-1,TRBJ1-6,.,once,TGTGCCAGCAGTGAACTGAGAGCTGTAAATTCACCCCTCCACTTT,CASSELRAVNSPLHF
TRBV20-1,TRBJ2-7,TRBD2,medium-sized,TGCAGTGCTAGTATGCGGGAGTTCGCCTACGAGCAGTACTTC,CSASMREFAYEQYF
TRBV10-3,TRBJ2-1,.,.,TGTGCCATCAGGACAGGTTCCAATGAGCAGTTCTTC,CAIRTGSNEQFF
TRBV5-4,TRBJ1-6,TRBD1,.,TGTGCCAGCAGTTACCGGGACAGGGGAAATTCACCCCTCCACTTT,CASSYRDRGNSPLHF
TRBV11-3,TRBJ2-7,TRBD1,.,TGTGCCAGCAGCGGGACAGGGAACGACGAGCAGTACTTC,CASSGTGNDEQYF
TRBV4-2,TRBJ1-1,.,.,TGTGCCAGCAGCCAAGACATCCACAGGGAAGCTTTCTTT,CASSQDIHREAFF
TRBV29-1,TRBJ2-2,.,few,TGCAGCGTTGATAGTTCTGAGGGCAGGCAGGTCACCGGGGAGCTGTTTTTT,CSVDSSEGRQVTGELFF
TRBV5-6,TRBJ2-7,.,once,TGTGCCAGCAGCTTTACGGACAGTGCTGACGAGCAGTACTTC,CASSFTDSADEQYF
TRBV4-3,TRBJ1-2,.,.,TGCGCCAGCAGCCAAGATGGTTTGACTAACTATGGCTACACCTTC,CASSQDGLTNYGYTF
TRBV29-1,TRBJ2-1,TRBD1,.,TGCAGCGTTGAAGGGACAGGGCTGGACAATGAGCAGTTCTTC,CSVEGTGLDNEQFF
TRBV6-5,TRBJ2-6,.,.,TGTGCCAGCAGCTCCTCTGGGGCCAACGTCCTGACTTTC,CASSSSGANVLTF
TRBV2,TRBJ2-7,.,.,TGTGCCAGCAGTGACCAGTACGAGCAGTACTTC,CASSDQYEQYF
TRBV6-5,TRBJ2-7,.,.,TGTGCCAGCAGTTATAGCGAGGGTACCCCCTACGAGCAGTACTTC,CASSYSEGTPYEQYF
TRBV6-4,TRBJ1-4,TRBD1,once,TGTGCCAGCAGTGACTCAGGGGGCCCCAATGAAAAACTGTTTTTT,CASSDSGGPNEKLFF
TRBV7-9,TRBJ1-3,.,.,TGTGCCAGCAGCTTCGACAGAGACTCTGGAAACACCATATATTTT,CASSFDRDSGNTIYF
TRBV6-5,TRBJ1-1,.,.,TGTGCCAGTTACAGGGTGAACACTGAAGCTTTCTTT,CASYRVNTEAFF
TRBV28,TRBJ1-1,.,.,TGTGCCAGCAGTTTAACCCTAGGCCGGGGGAACACTGAAGCTTTCTTT,CASSLTLGRGNTEAFF
TRBV11-2,TRBJ2-7,.,.,TGTGCCAGCAGCTCGGGCACTGCAACCTACGAGCAGTACTTC,CASSSGTATYEQYF
TRBV10-3,TRBJ2-2,.,once,TGTGCCATCAGTGACAGCTCCACCGGGGAGCTGTTTTTT,CAISDSSTGELFF
TRBV7-2,TRBJ2-7,.,once,TGTGCCAGCAGCAAGATGGGGGATCGGTCCTACGAGCAGTACTTC,CASSKMGDRSYEQYF
TRBV6-2/TRBV6-3,TRBJ2-7,.,.,TGTGCCAGCAGTTACCCACTTGGGTTTGGCGAGCAGTACTTC,CASSYPLGFGEQYF
TRBV7-3,TRBJ2-7,.,.,TGTGCCAGCAGCTCCCTACATGGGGGCGAGCAGTACTTC,CASSSLHGGEQYF
TRBV7-9,TRBJ1-1,.,.,TGTGCCAGCAGCCCACAAGGAAACACTGAAGCTTTCTTT,CASSPQGNTEAFF
TRBV25-1,TRBJ2-7,TRBD2,.,TGTGCCAGCAGTCGGGTAGCGGGAGGGCCGAACGAGCAGTACTTC,CASSRVAGGPNEQYF
TRBV6-5,TRBJ1-2,TRBD1,few,TGTGCCAGCAGTTACTCGAGGGCAGGGGGGATCTATGGCTACACCTTC,CASSYSRAGGIYGYTF